The T cell receptor beta chain under discussion was sequenced for a study of CD8 T cells in ankylosing spondylitis. Making use of molecular barcodes, quantitative 5'-RACE generated TCR beta libraries. TCRdb analysed the 5' RACE reads with MiXCR anew, one entry per CDR3 protein. The sample shows some 290,000 distinct CDR3 sequences, 20% of them seen only once. Comment on this clonotype: Its target is not known.

Overall study findings and caveats: Ankylosing spondylitis blood appeared to carry a characteristic TCR beta motif of roughly eight highly homologous variants. It was reported that disease-linked clones were significantly enriched in matched ankylosing spondylitis synovial fluid.

Germline lookup yields CDR1 MDHEN and CDR2 SYDVKM. This CDR3 is built from 16 residues. With 3 bases clipped from V and 3 bases from J, the junction kept 8 bases outside the gene matches. This sequence originates from a male donor with ankylosing spondylitis or in good health (not recorded which). The sequencing input was blood, either unsorted or a sorted T cell fraction (not recorded which). This rearrangement joins TRBV28 to TRBJ2-1, with 7 bases aligning to TRBD2. The CDR3 loop reads CASSFPPSGDYNEQFF. CDR3 in DNA: TGTGCCAGCAGTTTTCCGCCTAGCGGAGACTACAATGAGCAGTTCTTC.